These 11 T cell receptor beta chains came from one sample sequenced in a study of neurological immune-mediated disorders. TCRdb re-analysed the 5' RACE reads in MiXCR, keeping a single row per CDR3 protein. Found here are more than 45,000 distinct CDR3 sequences, 2% to 3% of them singletons; the top ten hold approximately 3%. Sequencing was done on a sample of PBMCs. The receptors here all came from a man aged 45-60 years with multiple sclerosis.

This clonotype showed up many times. The rearrangement uses TRBV5-1 and TRBJ2-1; 12 bases align to TRBD1. CDR1 is SGHRS and CDR2 is YFSETQ in the germline V gene. CDR3 size: 15 residues. J lost 8 bases, V lost 3 bases, and 6 bases had no gene match. The CDR3: CASSSGQGANYEQFF. The CDR3 region has the DNA TGCGCCAGCAGCTCGGGACAGGGGGCTAACTATGAGCAGTTCTTC. The full variable domain, in which reference TRBV5-1 and TRBJ2-1 provide the parts outside the CDR3, is KAGVTQTPRYLIKTRGQQVTLSCSPISGHRSVSWYQQTPGQGLQFLFEYFSETQRNKGNFPGRFSGRQFSNSRSEMNVSTLELGDSALYLCASSSGQGANYEQFFGPGTRLTVL.

This clonotype was counted at least ten times. V gene TRBV7-2 combines with J gene TRBJ2-7, with 9 bases identical to TRBD1. The CDR3 consists of 14 residues. Germline assignment: CDR1 SGHTA and CDR2 FQGNSA. V was pared by 4 bases and J by 6 bases, with 7 bases of the junction left unmatched. The CDR3: CASSSRTGALEQYF. The CDR3 DNA sequence: TGTGCCAGCAGCTCCCGGACAGGGGCACTCGAGCAGTACTTC.

Many counts were recorded for this clonotype. The rearrangement links TRBV19 to TRBJ1-5; weak D call: TRBD1 (5 bases). Germline CDR1 reads LNHDA; CDR2 reads SQIVND (reference sequence). This CDR3 has 14 amino acids. Deletions cut 0 bases from V and 7 bases from J, with 10 bases between. CDR3 DNA sequence: TGTGCCAGTAGTATAGAGCAGGGACCCCAGCCCCAGCATTTT. As protein: CASSIEQGPQPQHF.

This clonotype was observed many times. This chain connects TRBV14 to TRBJ2-7; no definite D call. Germline lookup yields CDR1 SGHDN and CDR2 FVKESK. Trimming took off 4 bases at V and 2 bases at J, with 12 bases between the two ends. This CDR3 is 14 amino acids long. DNA for the CDR3: TGTGCCAGCAGCCCAGTGCAGAGTACCTACGAGCAGTACTTC. Protein product: CASSPVQSTYEQYF.

This clonotype was seen many times. The J gene is TRBJ1-4, the V gene TRBV5-1, with D tentatively TRBD1 (5 bases). The germline V and J ends were trimmed by 2 bases and 4 bases, with 12 bases remaining between them. CDR1 is SGHRS, CDR2 YFSETQ, per germline. The CDR3 is 15 residues long. CDR3 loop: CASSLSQGNNEKLFF. CDR3 DNA: TGCGCCAGCAGCTTATCCCAGGGAAATAATGAAAAACTGTTTTTT.

Ten or more counts support this clonotype. The rearrangement joins TRBV12-3 or TRBV12-4 to TRBJ1-4; TRBD1 agrees at 9 bases. V dropped 3 bases and J dropped 8; count of bases not matched to a gene: 4. The CDR3 is 14 amino acids. For the CDR3, the DNA is TGTGCCAGCAGTTTGGGGACAGGGATCGAAAAACTGTTTTTT. Its protein is CASSLGTGIEKLFF.

For this clonotype: A much larger clone sits a single nucleotide away, making a read error possible. The chain uses TRBV7-2 and TRBJ2-1; unclear D gene. CDR1 SGHTA and CDR2 FQGNSA come from the germline V gene. This CDR3 is 11 amino acids long. This CDR3 is CDSSFFNEQFF. The CDR3 region has the DNA TGTGACAGCAGCTTTTTTAATGAGCAGTTCTTC.

In this sample, this clonotype turned up many times. V and J are TRBV7-2 and TRBJ2-1, with D tentatively TRBD1 (6 bases). The CDR3 runs to 12 residues. The germline CDR1 and CDR2 sequences are SGHTA and FQGNSA. Deletions cut 2 bases from V and 9 bases from J, with 8 bases between. The CDR3 DNA follows: TGTGCCAGCAGCTTACCAGGGGCTGAGCAGTTCTTC. It specifies CASSLPGAEQFF.

There are many counts of this clonotype. V and J are TRBV6-2 or TRBV6-3 and TRBJ1-6, with 12 bases matching TRBD1. Germline V gene sequence: CDR1 MNHEY, CDR2 SVGEGT. The CDR3 totals 16 residues. J was trimmed by 7 bases and V by 4 bases; bases with no gene match: 5. DNA for the CDR3: TGTGCCAGCAGTTCTCCCGGGACAGGGGGCAATTCACCCCTCCACTTT. Translated: CASSSPGTGGNSPLHF.

This clonotype was seen repeatedly, ten times or more. The chain links TRBV12-3 or TRBV12-4 to TRBJ1-5; the D is unclear. This CDR3 has 12 amino acids. The V end lost 5 bases, the J end lost 7 bases, and 9 bases lay between the germline ends. The CDR3 bases are TGTGCCAGCAGTCCCACGGGGCAGCCCCAGCATTTT. This translates into CASSPTGQPQHF.

This clonotype came up many times. The chain is built from TRBV10-3 and TRBJ1-1; the match to TRBD1 covers 7 bases. The germline CDR1 and CDR2 sequences are ENHRY and SYGVKD. This CDR3 comprises 12 residues. V shed 10 bases, J shed 4 bases, and the junction held 6 bases outside the gene matches. The DNA for the CDR3 is TGTGCCACCAGGGGGGCGAGCACTGAAGCTTTCTTT. As protein: CATRGASTEAFF.